This paragraph covers one T cell receptor (beta chain) sequence. This entry comes from a study of regulatory T cells in long-lasting Graves disease. The CDR3 has 13 amino acids. Deletions cut 4 bases from V and 2 bases from J, with 6 bases between. CDR1 and CDR2 from the germline V gene are SNHLY and FYNNEI. The time point was: persistent/refractory GD, antithyroid drugs over 5 years with positive TRAb. With RNA extracted from PBMCs as input, the TCR library was made. Combining iRepertoire HTBI primers with Arm-PCR of CDR3 regions, the authors built TCR beta libraries. TCRdb re-derived calls from the multiplex PCR reads in MiXCR, one entry per CDR3 protein. The table has a few hundred thousand distinct CDR3 sequences, roughly a quarter seen once.

The chain carries TRBV2 and TRBJ2-1, with D hard to call. This specimen consisted of peripheral blood mononuclear cells (PBMCs), obtained when the disease was refractory, from a patient treated with antithyroid drugs. The clonotype was recovered from a female donor with Graves disease. This CDR3 is CASSGGTYNEQFF. The CDR3 bases are TGTGCCAGCAGTGGAGGAACCTACAATGAGCAGTTCTTC. Together with reference TRBV2 and TRBJ2-1, the CDR3 gives the full variable domain: EPEVTQTPSHQVTQMGQEVILRCVPISNHLYFYWYRQILGQKVEFLVSFYNNEISEKSEIFDDQFSVERPDGSNFTLKIRSTKLEDSAMYFCASSGGTYNEQFFGPGTRLTVL.